The present entry profiles one T cell receptor (beta chain) with its context. This record comes from a study of blood T cell repertoires in COVID-19. Study in general: Sites in the United States, Italy and Spain provided acute and convalescent COVID-19 samples.

Original methodology: For nucleated cells, counts were estimated from reference gene primer amplification. Generated by immunoSEQ multiplex PCR, the TCRdb table keeps only in-frame clones and is missing some. That table furnishes V, J and clone size, whereas the DNA furnished D and trimming. The sample carries under 300,000 clones, around nine tenths recorded once. Participants, about 18 to 90 years old, spanned 25 or so US areas. Cohort 3 recovered donors had two negative PCRs, clearance, or symptom resolution. Germline V gives CDR1 KGHSY, CDR2 FQNENV. CDR3 length: 15 residues. Trimming shortened V by 4 bases and J by 1 base, and 13 bases separated the two germline ends.

The sequenced material came from PBMCs or T cells enriched from blood (not recorded which). This TCR came from a man aged 35-49 years who had recovered from COVID-19. V gene TRBV16 combines with J gene TRBJ1-1; perhaps TRBD1 as D (5 bases). Written as DNA, the CDR3 is TGTGCCAGCAGCCCCATGGGGGGGGAGAACACTGAAGCTTTCTTT. Translating gives CASSPMGGENTEAFF. Full variable domain (rest looked up from reference TRBV16 and TRBJ1-1): GEEVAQTPKHLVRGEGQKAKLYCAPIKGHSYVFWYQQVLKNEFKFLISFQNENVFDETGMPKERFSAKCLPNSPCSLEIQATKLEDSAVYFCASSPMGGENTEAFFGQGTRLTVV.